The rows below give T cell receptor beta chains drawn from one sample of a study of cytomegalovirus exposure and HLA in healthy donors. Sequencing used immunoSEQ multiplex PCR; TCRdb keeps in-frame clones, though not all of them. The table shows about 130,000 clones, with 82% occurring only once. What was sequenced was PBMCs. The receptor source for this set is a boy aged 2-9 years in good health and CMV-seronegative. Each CDR3 is given with its conserved first and last residue.

J gene | V gene | CDR3 protein
TRBJ2-5 | TRBV11-2 | CASSPPSRPSGETQYF
TRBJ2-1 | TRBV28 | CASSLGSGPYNEQFF
TRBJ2-3 | TRBV5-1 | CASSLSADTQYF
TRBJ2-7 | TRBV4-2 | CASSQGGSYEQYF
TRBJ1-5 | TRBV4-3 | CASSQDRDRVQPQHF
TRBJ2-5 | TRBV19 | CASSILTGGQETQYF
TRBJ1-1 | TRBV6-5 | CAVGTLNTEAFF
TRBJ1-1 | TRBV7-3 | CASSPQGWGNTEAFF
TRBJ1-1 | TRBV7-9 | CASSLAQGLSGEAFF
TRBJ2-2 | TRBV11-3 | CASSQGLTGELFF
TRBJ2-6 | TRBV7-9 | CASSPSGGSGANVLTF
TRBJ1-1 | TRBV27 | CASSFWQNTEAFF
TRBJ1-2 | TRBV4-1 | CASSQGQIEISGGYTF
TRBJ1-1 | TRBV19 | CASSGTGGTEAFF
TRBJ1-4 | TRBV19 | CASNRPPGEKLFF
TRBJ1-2 | TRBV6-5 | CASSRTASNYGYTF
TRBJ2-2 | TRBV27 | CASSLGQGWAGELLF
TRBJ1-1 | TRBV28 | CASSWLQGADTEAFF
TRBJ2-1 | TRBV7-2 | CASSLVGPRQGAYNEQFF
TRBJ2-7 | TRBV5-4 | CASSFGTHYEQYF
TRBJ2-1 | TRBV11-3 | CASSLDPGPGNEQFF
TRBJ2-3 | TRBV29-1 | CSVKGQGIFTDTQYF
TRBJ2-3 | TRBV7-9 | CSSSLYSGSGMGTQYF
TRBJ2-1 | TRBV10-3 | CAISEGEENEQFF
TRBJ2-5 | TRBV6-1 | CASTLSGETQYF
TRBJ2-2 | TRBV21-1 | CASSPKGPGELFF
TRBJ1-4 | TRBV27 | CASRAWSGTGGEKLFF